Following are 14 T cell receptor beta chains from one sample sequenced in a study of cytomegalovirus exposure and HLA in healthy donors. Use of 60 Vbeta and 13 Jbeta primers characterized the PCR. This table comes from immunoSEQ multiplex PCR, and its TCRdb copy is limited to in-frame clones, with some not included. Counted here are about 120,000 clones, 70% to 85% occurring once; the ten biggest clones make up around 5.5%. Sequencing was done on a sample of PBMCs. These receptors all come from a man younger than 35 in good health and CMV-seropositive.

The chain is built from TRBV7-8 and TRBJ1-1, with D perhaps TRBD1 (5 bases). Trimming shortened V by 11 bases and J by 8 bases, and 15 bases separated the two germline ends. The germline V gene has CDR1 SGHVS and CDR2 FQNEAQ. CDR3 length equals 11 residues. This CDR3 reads CASQAGLEAFF. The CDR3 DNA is TGTGCCTCCCAGGCGGGGCTAGAAGCTTTCTTT.

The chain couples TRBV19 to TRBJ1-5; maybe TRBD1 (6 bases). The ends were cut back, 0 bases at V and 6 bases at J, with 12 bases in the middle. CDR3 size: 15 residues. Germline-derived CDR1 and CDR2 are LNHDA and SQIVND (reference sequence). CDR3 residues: CASSIEGTGSQPQHF. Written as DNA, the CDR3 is TGTGCCAGTAGTATAGAGGGAACAGGGAGTCAGCCCCAGCATTTT.

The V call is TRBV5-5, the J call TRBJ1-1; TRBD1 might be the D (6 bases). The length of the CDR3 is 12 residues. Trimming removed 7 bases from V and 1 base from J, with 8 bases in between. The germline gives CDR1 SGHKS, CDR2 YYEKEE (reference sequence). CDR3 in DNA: TGTGCCAGCGGACAGACGAACACTGAAGCTTTCTTT. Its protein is CASGQTNTEAFF.

The CDR3 loop is CAWSVRISRQGTYEQYF. The CDR3 DNA sequence: TGTGCCTGGAGTGTACGTATCTCGAGACAGGGAACCTACGAGCAGTACTTC. The chain is built from TRBV30 and TRBJ2-7, with TRBD1 identical over 7 bases. Looked up from germline, CDR1 is GTSNPN and CDR2 is SVGIG (reference sequence). The CDR3 runs 17 residues. With V trimmed by 0 bases and J by 2 bases, 13 bases remained unmatched.

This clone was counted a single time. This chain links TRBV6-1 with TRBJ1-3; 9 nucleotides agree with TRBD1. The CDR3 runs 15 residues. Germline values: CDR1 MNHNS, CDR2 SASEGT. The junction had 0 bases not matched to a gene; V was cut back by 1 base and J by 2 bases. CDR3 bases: TGTGCCAGCAGTGAAGGGACAGGGGCTGGAAACACCATATATTTT. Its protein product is CASSEGTGAGNTIYF.

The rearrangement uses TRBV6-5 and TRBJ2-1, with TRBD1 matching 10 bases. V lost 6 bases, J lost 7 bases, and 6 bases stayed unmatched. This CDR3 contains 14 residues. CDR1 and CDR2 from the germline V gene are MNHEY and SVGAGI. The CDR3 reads CASSHRTGGNEQFF. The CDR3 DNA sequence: TGTGCCAGCAGCCACCGGACAGGGGGGAATGAGCAGTTCTTC.

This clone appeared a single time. The CDR3 is CASSSHPRGGSTEAFF. The CDR3 region has the DNA TGTGCCAGCAGTTCCCACCCCCGGGGGGGCAGCACTGAAGCTTTCTTT. The genes are TRBV28 and TRBJ1-1, with D perhaps matching TRBD1 (6 bases). Germline V CDR1 and CDR2: MDHEN, SYDVKM. The CDR3 is 16 amino acids. V was pared by 4 bases and J by 4 bases, with 19 bases between.

The DNA of the CDR3 is TGTGCCAGCTCACCAAACAGAGCTAACTATGGCTACACCTTC. This encodes CASSPNRANYGYTF. The gene calls are TRBV18 and TRBJ1-2, with unresolved D. Looked up from germline, CDR1 is KGHSH and CDR2 is LQKENI. Trimming cost V 2 bases and J 0 bases, with 7 bases left between them. The CDR3 contains 14 residues.

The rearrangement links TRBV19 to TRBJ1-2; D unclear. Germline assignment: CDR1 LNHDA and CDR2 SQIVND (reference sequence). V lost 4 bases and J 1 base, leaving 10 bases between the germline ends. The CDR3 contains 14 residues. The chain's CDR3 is CASSSSGYNYGYTF. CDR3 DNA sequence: TGTGCCAGTAGTAGTTCCGGTTATAACTATGGCTACACCTTC.

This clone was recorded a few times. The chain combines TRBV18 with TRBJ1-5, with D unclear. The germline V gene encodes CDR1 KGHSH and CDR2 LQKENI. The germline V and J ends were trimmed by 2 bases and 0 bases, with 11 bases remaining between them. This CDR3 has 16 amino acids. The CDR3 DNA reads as TGTGCCAGCTCACCAAACGCGGGTTATAGCAATCAGCCCCAGCATTTT. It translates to CASSPNAGYSNQPQHF.

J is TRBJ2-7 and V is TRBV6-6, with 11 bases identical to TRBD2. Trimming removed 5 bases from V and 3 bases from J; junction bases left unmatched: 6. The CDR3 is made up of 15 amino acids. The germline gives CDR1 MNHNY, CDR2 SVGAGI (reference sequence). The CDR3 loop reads CASSPSGGLGYEQYF. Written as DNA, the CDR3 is TGTGCCAGCAGTCCTAGCGGGGGGTTAGGCTACGAGCAGTACTTC.

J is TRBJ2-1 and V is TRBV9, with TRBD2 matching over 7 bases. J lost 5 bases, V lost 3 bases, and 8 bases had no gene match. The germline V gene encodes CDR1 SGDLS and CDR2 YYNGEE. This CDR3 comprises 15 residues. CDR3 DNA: TGTGCCAGCAGCGGCAGCGGGGTGTCTAACAATGAGCAGTTCTTC. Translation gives CASSGSGVSNNEQFF. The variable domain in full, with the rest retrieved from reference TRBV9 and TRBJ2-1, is DSGVTQTPKHLITATGQRVTLRCSPRSGDLSVYWYQQSLDQGLQFLIQYYNGEERAKGNILERFSAQQFPDLHSELNLSSLELGDSALYFCASSGSGVSNNEQFFGPGTRLTVL.

The chain's CDR3 is CASSAGYGYTF. CDR3 nucleotide sequence: TGTGCCAGCTCGGCAGGCTATGGCTACACCTTC. J is TRBJ1-2 and V is TRBV6-5; no clear D. Trimming cost V 8 bases and J 4 bases, with 8 bases left between them. The CDR3 runs to 11 residues. CDR1 and CDR2 (germline): MNHEY, SVGAGI.

In nucleotides, the CDR3 is TGTGCCAGCAGTAGGGCGGGATACTACGAGCAGTACTTC. Residues: CASSRAGYYEQYF. This chain joins TRBV6-5 and TRBJ2-7; a possible D gene is TRBD2 (6 bases). This CDR3 spans 13 amino acids. Trimming removed 5 bases from V and 3 bases from J, with 11 bases in between. Germline-derived CDR1 and CDR2 are MNHEY and SVGAGI.